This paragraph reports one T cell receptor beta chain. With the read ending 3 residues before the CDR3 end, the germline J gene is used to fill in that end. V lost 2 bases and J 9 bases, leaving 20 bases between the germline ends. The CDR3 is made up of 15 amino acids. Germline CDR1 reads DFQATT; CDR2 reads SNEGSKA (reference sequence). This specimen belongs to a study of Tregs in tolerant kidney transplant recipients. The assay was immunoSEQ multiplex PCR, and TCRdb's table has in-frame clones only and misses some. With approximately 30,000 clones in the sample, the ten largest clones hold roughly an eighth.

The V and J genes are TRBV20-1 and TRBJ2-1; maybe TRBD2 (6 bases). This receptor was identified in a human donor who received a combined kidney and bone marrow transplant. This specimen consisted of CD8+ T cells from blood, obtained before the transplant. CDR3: CSARMGGEPFSEQFF. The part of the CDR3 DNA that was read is TGCAGTGCTAGAATGGGCGGGGAACCATTTAGTGAG.